These 18 T cell receptor beta chains were all obtained from the same sample, sequenced in a study of T cell changes during pregnancy in multiple sclerosis. Profiling relied on immunoSEQ multiplex PCR, and the TCRdb table lists in-frame clones only, not all of them. The sample lists more than 50,000 clones, around 89% occurring once. The sequences come from peripheral blood, collected in the first trimester of pregnancy. These TCRs come from a female donor with multiple sclerosis, enrolled in a pregnancy study.

This rearrangement joins TRBV6-1 to TRBJ2-3, with D possibly being TRBD2 (5 bases). V was trimmed by 4 bases and J by 0 bases, leaving 20 bases between them. The length of the CDR3 is 18 residues. Looked up from germline, CDR1 is MNHNS and CDR2 is SASEGT. DNA for the CDR3: TGTGCCAGCAGTGGGGGAGAGGGCCGCATCCCTAGCACAGATACGCAGTATTTT. Protein sequence: CASSGGEGRIPSTDTQYF.

The chain employs TRBV10-3 and TRBJ2-7; the D gene is possibly TRBD1 (6 bases). Germline loops: CDR1 ENHRY, CDR2 SYGVKD. The CDR3 runs 14 residues. V was trimmed by 6 bases and J by 0 bases, leaving 12 bases between them. For the CDR3, the DNA is TGTGCCATCAGACCGGGACAAGGCTCCTACGAGCAGTACTTC. Its translation is CAIRPGQGSYEQYF.

In nucleotides, the CDR3 is TGCGCCAGCATCCCCCTAGCGGGAGGGTCAGTCGAGACCCAGTACTTC. It yields the protein CASIPLAGGSVETQYF. The chain links TRBV5-1 to TRBJ2-5; 12 nucleotides align to TRBD2. Losses at the gene ends were 6 bases for V and 5 bases for J; bases not matched to a gene: 11. The germline CDR1 and CDR2 sequences are SGHRS and YFSETQ. This CDR3 region has 16 residues.

This chain uses TRBV9 with TRBJ2-2, with 7 positions matching TRBD1. The CDR3 spans 19 residues. The trim removed 6 bases at V and 5 bases at J, leaving 22 bases unmatched. CDR1 and CDR2 from the germline V gene are SGDLS and YYNGEE. The CDR3 DNA follows: TGTGCCAGCAACACCGGTCATCGGGGACAGACAATGATAACCGGGGAGCTGTTTTTT. Translated: CASNTGHRGQTMITGELFF.

This clone showed up just once. The chain couples TRBV11-3 to TRBJ2-7, with D possibly matching TRBD2 (5 bases). Germline V gene lookup returns CDR1 SGHNT and CDR2 YENEEA. CDR3 length equals 15 residues. V gave up 6 bases and J gave up 1 base, with 16 bases separating them. The CDR3 loop reads CASRQASQRSYEQYF. The CDR3 region has the DNA TGTGCCAGCAGACAAGCTTCGCAGCGGTCCTACGAGCAGTACTTC.

This sequence joins TRBV6-5 and TRBJ2-7, with 7 bases that match TRBD1. There are 14 residues in the CDR3. In germline, CDR1 is MNHEY, CDR2 SVGAGI. The V gene end was trimmed by 5 bases and the J gene end by 5 bases; junction bases not matched to a gene: 9. CDR3 residues: CASSHQQGTHEQYF. CDR3 nucleotide sequence: TGTGCCAGCAGTCACCAACAGGGGACCCACGAGCAGTACTTC.

The chain joins TRBV7-8 to TRBJ2-1; 7 nucleotides agree with TRBD2. Per the germline V gene, CDR1 is SGHVS and CDR2 is FQNEAQ. Trimming took 7 bases from V and 0 from J; bases not matched to a gene: 3. The CDR3 consists of 14 residues. CDR3 sequence (DNA): TGTGCCAGCACACGGACTAGCTCCTACAATGAGCAGTTCTTC. Translating it yields CASTRTSSYNEQFF.

V and J are TRBV7-2 and TRBJ2-1; 9 nucleotides align to TRBD2. The germline CDR1 and CDR2 sequences are SGHTA and FQGNSA. The CDR3 has 16 residues. V dropped 5 bases and J dropped 7; count of bases not matched to a gene: 12. CDR3 loop: CASSNLAGGAPNEQFF. CDR3 in DNA: TGTGCCAGCAGCAACCTCGCGGGAGGGGCCCCGAATGAGCAGTTCTTC.

The rearrangement uses TRBV6-6 and TRBJ2-6; D may be TRBD2 (5 bases). The germline V gene encodes CDR1 MNHNY and CDR2 SVGAGI (reference sequence). V lost 6 bases and J lost 0, with 9 bases in between. CDR3 length equals 15 residues. As DNA, the CDR3 is TGTGCCAGCAGATCTGACTACTCTGGGGCCAACGTCCTGACTTTC. This gives the protein CASRSDYSGANVLTF.

The V and J genes are TRBV19 and TRBJ2-2; D perhaps matches TRBD2 (5 bases). The germline V gene has CDR1 LNHDA and CDR2 SQIVND (reference sequence). V was clipped by 7 bases and J by 0 bases, with 12 bases between them. This CDR3 has 15 amino acids. The CDR3, as DNA: TGTGCCAGTACCCGGGGAAGTGCGAACACCGGGGAGCTGTTTTTT. Residues: CASTRGSANTGELFF. The full variable domain, completed using reference TRBV19 and TRBJ2-2, is DGGITQSPKYLFRKEGQNVTLSCEQNLNHDAMYWYRQDPGQGLRLIYYSQIVNDFQKGDIAEGYSVSREKKESFPLTVTSAQKNPTAFYLCASTRGSANTGELFFGEGSRLTVL.

The gene calls are TRBV7-9 and TRBJ2-7, with 9 bases identical to TRBD2. Germline V gene data show CDR1 as SEHNR and CDR2 as FQNEAQ (reference sequence). V shed 3 bases, J shed 6 bases, and the junction held 9 bases outside the gene matches. The CDR3 spans 15 residues. DNA for the CDR3: TGTGCCAGCAGCTTGGCTAGCGGGACCAAGGTCGAGCAGTACTTC. Translated, it gives CASSLASGTKVEQYF.

The chain uses TRBV6-6 and TRBJ1-1; D unclear. This CDR3 is built from 14 residues. Trimming stripped 4 bases from V and 0 bases from J, with 9 bases between. Germline V gives CDR1 MNHNY, CDR2 SVGAGI (reference sequence). The CDR3 DNA reads as TGTGCCAGCAGTTCCCCGGACTTGAACACTGAAGCTTTCTTT. Translating it yields CASSSPDLNTEAFF.

The chain has TRBV2 and TRBJ2-1; D may be TRBD1 (6 bases). The ends were cut back, 4 bases at V and 8 bases at J, with 18 bases in the middle. CDR1 and CDR2 from the germline V gene are SNHLY and FYNNEI. CDR3 length: 15 residues. For the CDR3, the DNA is TGTGCCAGCAGTGTGCGTCTGGGGGCCGTCGATGAGCAGTTCTTC. Encoded protein: CASSVRLGAVDEQFF.

This chain uses TRBV6-5 with TRBJ2-7; tentative D call: TRBD1 (6 bases). This CDR3 is 14 amino acids long. Germline CDR1 MNHEY, CDR2 SVGAGI. V was clipped by 6 bases and J by 3 bases, with 15 bases between them. The CDR3 nucleotides read TGTGCCAGCAGCTACCGGGACAAGAACTACGAGCAGTACTTC. It is translated as CASSYRDKNYEQYF.

The chain employs TRBV11-2 and TRBJ1-2; D gene ambiguous. V was clipped by 4 bases and J by 8 bases, with 11 bases between them. Germline V gives CDR1 SGHAT, CDR2 FQNNGV. This CDR3 is built from 12 residues. This CDR3 is CASSSVRSGYTF. CDR3 coding DNA: TGTGCCAGCAGCTCCGTCCGAAGCGGCTACACCTTC.

This chain uses TRBV12-5 with TRBJ2-4, with a tentative D call TRBD1 (5 bases). The CDR3 runs 16 residues. Germline assignment: CDR1 LGHNT and CDR2 FRNRAP. Deletions cut 3 bases from V and 0 bases from J, with 12 bases between. CDR3 nucleotide sequence: TGTGCTAGTGGTTTCCAGACAGATCTAGCCAAAAACATTCAGTACTTC. Amino acid sequence: CASGFQTDLAKNIQYF.

This chain joins TRBV19 and TRBJ2-5; weak D call: TRBD1 (6 bases). Trimming took off 6 bases at V and 9 bases at J, with 17 bases between the two ends. The CDR3 sequence is 13 residues long. The germline V gene encodes CDR1 LNHDA and CDR2 SQIVND (reference sequence). CDR3 DNA: TGTGCCAGTAGGGGGGCCCCCGGTGTGTCCCAGTACTTC. This translates into CASRGAPGVSQYF.

The chain employs TRBV7-2 and TRBJ1-2; no reliable D call. This CDR3 is built from 15 residues. Germline values: CDR1 SGHTA, CDR2 FQGNSA. The germline V and J ends were trimmed by 5 bases and 4 bases, with 17 bases remaining between them. The CDR3 region is CASSLSAGDPYGYTF. In nucleotides, the CDR3 is TGTGCCAGCAGCCTCTCGGCGGGCGATCCCTATGGCTACACCTTC.